The 8 T cell receptor beta chains listed next were all sequenced from one sample in a study of blood T cell repertoires in COVID-19. Measured with immunoSEQ multiplex PCR; TCRdb has only the in-frame clones, and not every one. The sample shows approximately 260,000 clones, roughly 85% of them seen only once. The sample was peripheral blood. The source of these receptors is a man between 60 and 75 years old who had recovered from COVID-19.

The chain couples TRBV25-1 to TRBJ2-7; TRBD1 aligns across 12 bases. Germline CDR1 and CDR2: MGHDK and SYGVNS. The CDR3 extends over 17 amino acids. Trimming cost V 8 bases and J 3 bases; bases outside gene matches: 14. CDR3 bases: TGTGCCAGCTCCCGCCCCGGGACAGGGGGCTCTCTCTACGAGCAGTACTTC. Translating it yields CASSRPGTGGSLYEQYF.

The CDR3 DNA is TGTGCCAGCAGCTTGGGGCAGGGATACGATGGCTATGGCTACACCTTC. It is translated as CASSLGQGYDGYGYTF. The chain employs TRBV5-5 and TRBJ1-2, with D perhaps matching TRBD1 (5 bases). The V gene's germline CDR1 is SGHKS and CDR2 YYEKEE (reference sequence). V was trimmed by 0 bases and J by 4 bases, leaving 16 bases between them. The CDR3 is 16 amino acids.

This clone was found once. The chain couples TRBV5-1 to TRBJ1-2; a possible D gene is TRBD1 (6 bases). The CDR3 is 14 residues long. V lost 0 bases and J lost 4, with 10 bases in between. Germline values: CDR1 SGHRS, CDR2 YFSETQ. The CDR3 spells CASSLEGDSYGYTF. CDR3 nucleotides: TGCGCCAGCAGCTTGGAGGGGGATAGCTATGGCTACACCTTC.

The V call is TRBV28, the J call TRBJ2-3; TRBD2 agrees at 8 bases. Per the germline V gene, CDR1 is MDHEN and CDR2 is SYDVKM. This CDR3 has 15 residues. The V gene end was trimmed by 3 bases and the J gene end by 3 bases; junction bases not matched to a gene: 5. The CDR3 protein is CASSLARGATDTQYF. DNA of the CDR3: TGTGCCAGCAGTTTGGCGCGGGGGGCAACAGATACGCAGTATTTT.

This clone appeared once. The chain employs TRBV18 and TRBJ1-5; unclear D gene. Germline V gene lookup returns CDR1 KGHSH and CDR2 LQKENI. The V and J ends lost 3 bases and 6 bases respectively, with 9 bases between them. This CDR3 region has 13 residues. The CDR3 DNA follows: TGTGCCAGCTCACCGAACGAGGGTCAGCCCCAGCATTTT. Residues: CASSPNEGQPQHF.

The chain is built from TRBV6-2 or TRBV6-3 and TRBJ1-6; D unclear. Germline CDR1 reads MNHEY; CDR2 reads SVGEGT. The CDR3 loop spans 15 amino acids. The V end was cut by 4 bases, the J end by 6 bases, with 13 bases between. The CDR3 nucleotides are TGTGCCAGCAGTTTTACACCTGGGCTTAATTCACCCCTCCACTTT. Its translation: CASSFTPGLNSPLHF.

The chain couples TRBV29-1 to TRBJ2-2, with 10 positions matching TRBD1. The V and J ends lost 6 bases and 4 bases, in that order; junction bases with no gene match: 5. The CDR3 contains 14 residues. Germline CDR1 SQVTM, CDR2 ANQGSEA. As DNA, the CDR3 is TGCAGCGTCGCCGGGACAGGGGTCACCGGGGAGCTGTTTTTT. It yields the protein CSVAGTGVTGELFF.

The chain is built from TRBV5-1 and TRBJ1-2; no clear D gene. Trimming shortened V by 4 bases and J by 4 bases, and 20 bases separated the two germline ends. Germline values: CDR1 SGHRS, CDR2 YFSETQ. The CDR3 totals 16 residues. CDR3 loop: CASSREAEGSFYGYTF. In DNA form, the CDR3 reads TGCGCCAGCAGCCGCGAGGCAGAGGGAAGCTTCTATGGCTACACCTTC.